This TCR beta chain was captured in a study of CD8 T cells in ankylosing spondylitis. Each CDR3 protein gets one entry after TCRdb re-called the 5' RACE reads with MiXCR. The repertoire has fewer than 450,000 distinct CDR3 sequences, roughly a sixth of them found once; the top ten carry 1%. Study conclusions and caveats: What appeared characteristic of ankylosing spondylitis blood was a TCR beta motif of seven to nine highly homologous variants. Earlier authors reported some of these motif variants in reactive arthritis synovial fluid and blood.

This clonotype turned up a few times. Its antigen is undetermined. After removal of 5 bases from V and 4 bases from J, the junction contained 3 bases not matched to a gene. Looked up from germline, CDR1 is LGHDT and CDR2 is YNNKEL (reference sequence). CDR3 size: 15 residues. Sequencing used blood, either unsorted or a sorted T cell fraction (not recorded which). The chain has TRBV3-1 and TRBJ2-7, with 15 bases lining up with TRBD2. The clonotype was recovered from a male donor with ankylosing spondylitis. CDR3 in DNA: TGTGCCAGCAGCGGGGGACTAGCGGGGGGATACGAGCAGTACTTC. Translated, it gives CASSGGLAGGYEQYF.